The sequence of this T cell receptor (beta chain) was determined in a study of OX40 agonist ivuxolimab in advanced cancers. Study context: At 82.7% male, the cohort had a mean age of around 56 years, ranging from roughly 20 to 90. Two cutaneous melanoma patients and one hepatocellular carcinoma patient, three in all, had partial responses. Study-wide points: Clonal expansion among partial responders at 0.1-3.0 mg/kg ranked near the lowest. Relative to CD4+, CD8+ T cells held more expanded clones on average.

From germline, CDR1 is SGHTA and CDR2 FQGNSA. CDR3 size: 15 residues. Deletions cut 2 bases from V and 1 base from J, with 12 bases between. Profiled with immunoSEQ multiplex PCR; TCRdb holds only in-frame clones, not every one. The data contain more than 95,000 clones, 70% to 90% of them seen just once; the ten biggest clones take up 0.7% to 0.9%. To note about this clone: Antigen: not known.

The sample consisted of CD4+ or CD8+ T cells sorted from blood, taken in a trial of the OX40 agonist ivuxolimab. The source is an adult with an advanced solid tumor such as melanoma, head and neck, liver or kidney cancer. This rearrangement joins TRBV7-2 to TRBJ2-7; D is perhaps TRBD2 (6 bases). CDR3 DNA sequence: TGTGCCAGCAGCTTATGGGCGGGGATTTCCTACGAGCAGTACTTC. This gives the protein CASSLWAGISYEQYF.